This record covers a single T cell receptor beta chain. These data come from a study of T cell responses to AZD1222 COVID-19 vaccine. Sequencing was performed with immunoSEQ multiplex PCR; in TCRdb, only in-frame clones are kept and a portion is missing. The sample has about 92,000 clones, 89% seen once. Germline V gene data show CDR1 as MGHRA and CDR2 as YSYEKL. The CDR3 length is 18 residues. V gave up 2 bases and J gave up 2 bases, with 18 bases separating them. The V call is TRBV4-1, the J call TRBJ2-2, with D perhaps matching TRBD1 (6 bases). The sequence derives from an adult in good health. The specimen was peripheral blood, collected on day 0 of AZD1222 vaccination. DNA of the CDR3: TGCGCCAGCAGCCAAATGAGTCAGGGGCGAAGTAACACCGGGGAGCTGTTTTTT. Amino acid sequence: CASSQMSQGRSNTGELFF.